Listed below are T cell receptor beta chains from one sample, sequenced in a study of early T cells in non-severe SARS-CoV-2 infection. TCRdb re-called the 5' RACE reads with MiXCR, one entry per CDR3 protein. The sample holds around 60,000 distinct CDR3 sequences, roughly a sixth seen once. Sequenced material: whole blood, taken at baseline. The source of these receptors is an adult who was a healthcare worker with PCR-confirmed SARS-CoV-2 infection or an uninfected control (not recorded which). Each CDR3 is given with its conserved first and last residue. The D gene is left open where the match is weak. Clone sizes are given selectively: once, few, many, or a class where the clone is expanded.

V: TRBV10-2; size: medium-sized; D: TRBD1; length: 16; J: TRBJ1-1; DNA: TGCGCCAGCAGCCCACCCCCGACAGGGAGGGGAACTGAAGCTTTCTTT; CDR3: CASSPPPTGRGTEAFF
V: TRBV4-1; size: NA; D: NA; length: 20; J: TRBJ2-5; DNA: TGCGCCAGCAGCCACCGTTATGGACTGATTGAGCACCCGATGCAAGAGACCCAGTACTTC; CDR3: CASSHRYGLIEHPMQETQYF
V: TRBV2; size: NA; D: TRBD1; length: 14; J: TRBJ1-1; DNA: TGTGCCAGCAGTTTGGACAGGGTATCGTTTGAGGCTTTCTTT; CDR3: CASSLDRVSFEAFF
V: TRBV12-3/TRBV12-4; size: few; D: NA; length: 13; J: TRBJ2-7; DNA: TGTGCCAGCAGACGCTTGGGCTCCTACGAGCAGTACTTC; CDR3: CASRRLGSYEQYF
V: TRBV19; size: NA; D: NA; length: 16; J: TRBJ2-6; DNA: TGTGCCAGGGCCGGGACATCAAGCTCTGGGGCCAACGTCCTGACTTTC; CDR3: CARAGTSSSGANVLTF
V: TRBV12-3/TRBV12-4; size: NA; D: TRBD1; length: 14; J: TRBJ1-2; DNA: TGTGCCAGCAGGGGGGACAGGGGGCGTGGAGGCTACACCTTC; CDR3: CASRGDRGRGGYTF
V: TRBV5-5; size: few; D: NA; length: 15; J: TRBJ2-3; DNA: TGTGCCAGCAGCTTGGTGGCGGGGCCCACAGATACGCAGTATTTT; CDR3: CASSLVAGPTDTQYF
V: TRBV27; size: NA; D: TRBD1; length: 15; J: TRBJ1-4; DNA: TGTGCCAGCAGTTTCGGCAGGGGGCGTGGGGAAAAACTGTTTTTT; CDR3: CASSFGRGRGEKLFF
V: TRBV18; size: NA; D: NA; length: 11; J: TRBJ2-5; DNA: TGTGCCAGCTCGAATCCAGAGACCCAGTACTTC; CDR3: CASSNPETQYF
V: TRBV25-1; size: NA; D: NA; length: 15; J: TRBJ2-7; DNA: TGTGCCAGCACCCCCACCGATGAGTCCACCTACGAGCAGTACTTC; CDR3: CASTPTDESTYEQYF
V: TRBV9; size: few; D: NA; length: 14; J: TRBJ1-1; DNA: TGTGCCAGCAGCGTCGGGGTATCGAACACTGAAGCTTTCTTT; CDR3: CASSVGVSNTEAFF
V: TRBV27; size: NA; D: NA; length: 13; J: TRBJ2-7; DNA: TGTGCCAGCAGTTTAAGGTTGCGCGACGAGCAGTACTTC; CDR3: CASSLRLRDEQYF
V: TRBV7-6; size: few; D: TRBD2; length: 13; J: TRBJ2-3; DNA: TGTGCCAGCAGCCGACTAGCGTCAGATACGCAGTATTTT; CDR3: CASSRLASDTQYF
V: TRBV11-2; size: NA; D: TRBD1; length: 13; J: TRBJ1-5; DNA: TGTGCCAGCAGCCCGGACAGGGTTCAGCCCCAGCATTTT; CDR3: CASSPDRVQPQHF
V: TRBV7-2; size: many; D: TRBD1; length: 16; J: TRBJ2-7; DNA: TGTGCCAGCAGCCTCTTAGTGGGACAGGGTCCCCACGAGCAGTACTTC; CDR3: CASSLLVGQGPHEQYF
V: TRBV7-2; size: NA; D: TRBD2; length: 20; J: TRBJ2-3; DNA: TGTGCCAGCAGCCCAGTGATTGGGGGAGCGGGAGCGGGAAGGACAGATACGCAGTATTTT; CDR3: CASSPVIGGAGAGRTDTQYF
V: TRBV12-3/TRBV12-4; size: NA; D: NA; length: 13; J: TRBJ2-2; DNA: TGTGCCAGCAGACAGGCGGCCACCGGGGAGCTGTTTTTT; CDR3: CASRQAATGELFF
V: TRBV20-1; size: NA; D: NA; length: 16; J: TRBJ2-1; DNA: TGCAGTGCTAGAGATGGGGCGGACTTACGGGGTGGTGAGCAGTTCTTC; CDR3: CSARDGADLRGGEQFF
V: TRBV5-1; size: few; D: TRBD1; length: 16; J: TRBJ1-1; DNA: TGCGCCAGCAGCTCTGGAAACAGGGGTGCTAACACTGAAGCTTTCTTT; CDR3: CASSSGNRGANTEAFF
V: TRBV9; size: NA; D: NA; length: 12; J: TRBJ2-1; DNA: TGTGCCAGCAGCGTAGTAGCGGCCGAGCAGTTCTTC; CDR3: CASSVVAAEQFF
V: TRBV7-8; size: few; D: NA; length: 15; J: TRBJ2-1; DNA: TGTGCCAGCAGCTTATCAAGGAGCTCCTACAATGAGCAGTTCTTC; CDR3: CASSLSRSSYNEQFF
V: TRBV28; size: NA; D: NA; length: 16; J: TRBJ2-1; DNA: TGTGCCAGCAGTTTTCTGGGGGGGCCCACTCAGAATGAGCAGTTCTTC; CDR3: CASSFLGGPTQNEQFF
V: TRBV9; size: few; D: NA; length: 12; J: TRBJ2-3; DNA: TGTGCCAGCACGAAGGACGCAGATACGCAGTATTTT; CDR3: CASTKDADTQYF
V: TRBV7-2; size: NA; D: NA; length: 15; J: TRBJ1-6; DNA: TGTGCCAGCAGCTTTCACAGGGAAAGGAATTCACCCCTCCACTTT; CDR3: CASSFHRERNSPLHF
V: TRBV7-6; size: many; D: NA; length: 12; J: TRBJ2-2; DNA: TGTGCCAGCAGCCTATACACCGGGGAGCTGTTTTTT; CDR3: CASSLYTGELFF
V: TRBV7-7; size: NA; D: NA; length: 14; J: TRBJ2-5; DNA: TGTGCCAGCAGCTTAGATGTGACCCAAGAGACCCAGTACTTC; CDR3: CASSLDVTQETQYF
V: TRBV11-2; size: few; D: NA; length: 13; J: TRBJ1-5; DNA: TGTGCCAGCAGCTTAGGCACGGGACAGCCCCAGCATTTT; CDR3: CASSLGTGQPQHF
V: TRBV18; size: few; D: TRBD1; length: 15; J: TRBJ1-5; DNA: TGTGCCAGCTCCCCCGAGGGACAGACTAATCAGCCCCAGCATTTT; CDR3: CASSPEGQTNQPQHF
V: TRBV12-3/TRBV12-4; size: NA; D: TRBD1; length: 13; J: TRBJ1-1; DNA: TGTGCCAGCAGTTTGGGACAGGCATTCGCAGCTTTCTTT; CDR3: CASSLGQAFAAFF
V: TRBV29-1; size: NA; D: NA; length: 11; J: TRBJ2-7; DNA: TGCAGCGTTTATGGAGGCTACGAGCAGTACTTC; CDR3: CSVYGGYEQYF
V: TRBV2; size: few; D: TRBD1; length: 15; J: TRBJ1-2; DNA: TGTGCCAGCACCAGAACTCGTACAGGGGAATATGGCTACACCTTC; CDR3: CASTRTRTGEYGYTF
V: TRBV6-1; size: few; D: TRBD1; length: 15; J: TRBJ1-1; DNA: TGTGCCAGCAGTGTAAACAGGGGTCGGGACACTGAAGCTTTCTTT; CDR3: CASSVNRGRDTEAFF
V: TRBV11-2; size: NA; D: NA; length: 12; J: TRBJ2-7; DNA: TGTGCCAGCAGCTTAGGAGGGAACGAGCAGTACTTC; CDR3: CASSLGGNEQYF
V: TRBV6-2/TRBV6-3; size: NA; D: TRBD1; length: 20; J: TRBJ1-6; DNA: TGTGCCAGCAGTTACGACCCACAGGGGGTAAAGAACTTCCAGAATTCACCCCTCCACTTT; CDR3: CASSYDPQGVKNFQNSPLHF
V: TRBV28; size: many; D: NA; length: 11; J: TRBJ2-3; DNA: TGTGCCAGCAGTTTCGCCGGGGGACAGTATTTT; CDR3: CASSFAGGQYF
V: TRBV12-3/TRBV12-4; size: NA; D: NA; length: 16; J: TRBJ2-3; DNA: TGTGCCAGCAGGGGGGTCTTAGGGGTAAGCACAGATACGCAGTATTTT; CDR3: CASRGVLGVSTDTQYF
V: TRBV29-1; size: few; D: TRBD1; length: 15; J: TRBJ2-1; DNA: TGCAGCGTTGAAGGGCGGACAGGGACGTACAATGAGCAGTTCTTC; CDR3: CSVEGRTGTYNEQFF
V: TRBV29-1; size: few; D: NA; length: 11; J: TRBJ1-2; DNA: TGCAGCGTCCTAGGCGACTATGGCTACACCTTC; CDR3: CSVLGDYGYTF
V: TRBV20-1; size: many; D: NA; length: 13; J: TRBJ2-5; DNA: TGCAGTGCTCCAGACCGAGGAGGGGAGACCCAGTACTTC; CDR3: CSAPDRGGETQYF
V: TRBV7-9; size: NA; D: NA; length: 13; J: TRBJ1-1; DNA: TGTGCCAGCAGCTTAGTCGTGGGGGCTGAAGCTTTCTTT; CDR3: CASSLVVGAEAFF
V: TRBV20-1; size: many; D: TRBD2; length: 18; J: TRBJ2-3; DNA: TGCAGTGCCGAGCCCGGGACTAGCGGGATACTTAGCACAGATACGCAGTATTTT; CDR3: CSAEPGTSGILSTDTQYF
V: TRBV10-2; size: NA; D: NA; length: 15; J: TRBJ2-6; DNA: TGCGCCAGCAGTGAAATGACCTCTGGGGCCAACGTCCTGACTTTC; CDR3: CASSEMTSGANVLTF
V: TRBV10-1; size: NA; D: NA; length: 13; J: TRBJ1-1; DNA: TGCGCCAGCAGCCGGGACACGGGCACTGAAGCTTTCTTT; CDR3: CASSRDTGTEAFF
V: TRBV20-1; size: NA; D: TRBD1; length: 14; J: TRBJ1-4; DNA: TGCAGTGCTAGAGATAACAGGGGGCAGGAAAAACTGTTTTTT; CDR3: CSARDNRGQEKLFF
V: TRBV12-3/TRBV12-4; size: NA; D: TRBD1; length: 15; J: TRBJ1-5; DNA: TGTGCCAGCAGTTTCCGACAGGGGGGCAATCAGCCCCAGCATTTT; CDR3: CASSFRQGGNQPQHF
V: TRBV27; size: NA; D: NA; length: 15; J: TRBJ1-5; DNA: TGTGCCAGCAGGAACGCCCAGGGGAGCAATCAGCCCCAGCATTTT; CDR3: CASRNAQGSNQPQHF
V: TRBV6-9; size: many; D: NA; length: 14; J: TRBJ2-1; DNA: TGTGCCAGCACCCCCGTCTTCCTGGTGGATGAGCAGTTCTTC; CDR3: CASTPVFLVDEQFF
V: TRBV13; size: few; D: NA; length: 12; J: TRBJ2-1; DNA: TGTGCCAGCAGCTTATATGGAAATGAGCAGTTCTTC; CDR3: CASSLYGNEQFF
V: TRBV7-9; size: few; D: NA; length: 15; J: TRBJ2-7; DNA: TGTGCCAGCAGCTTAGATGCGGGAAGCTCCTACGAGCAGTACTTC; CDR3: CASSLDAGSSYEQYF
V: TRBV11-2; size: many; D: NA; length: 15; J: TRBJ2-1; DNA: TGTGCCAGCAGCCATCGGATGAACAGCTACAATGAGCAGTTCTTC; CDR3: CASSHRMNSYNEQFF
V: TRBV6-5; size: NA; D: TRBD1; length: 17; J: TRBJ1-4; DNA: TGTGCCAGCAGACCGGGACAGGGTGAAAGTTTCGGTGAAAAACTGTTTTTT; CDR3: CASRPGQGESFGEKLFF
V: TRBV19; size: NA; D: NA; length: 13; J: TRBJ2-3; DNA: TGTGCCAGTAGTATGGGCAGGGTGGATACGCAGTATTTT; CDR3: CASSMGRVDTQYF
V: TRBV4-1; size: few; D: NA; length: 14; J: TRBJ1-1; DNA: TGCGCCAGCAGCCAAGATGTTTCGTGGACTGAAGCTTTCTTT; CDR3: CASSQDVSWTEAFF
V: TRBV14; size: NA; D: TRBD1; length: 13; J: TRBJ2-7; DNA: TGTGCCAGCAGGCGGACAGGCATCTACGAGCAGTACTTC; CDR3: CASRRTGIYEQYF
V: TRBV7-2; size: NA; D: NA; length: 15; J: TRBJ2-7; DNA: TGTGCCAGCAGCCCCCGATCCGGGGGAGCCTACGAGCAGTACTTC; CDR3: CASSPRSGGAYEQYF